Listed here are 20 T cell receptor beta chains from one sample, sequenced in a study of regulatory T cells in long-lasting Graves disease. Sequencing libraries for TCR beta were prepared with iRepertoire HTBI primers and Arm-PCR of CDR3 regions. In TCRdb, the multiplex PCR reads were re-called with MiXCR into one record per CDR3 protein. The table lists around 430,000 distinct CDR3 sequences, approximately 23% of them singletons, with 10% to 15% in the top ten. The sample's time point: persistent/refractory GD, antithyroid drugs over 5 years with positive TRAb. PBMCs provided the RNA from which the TCR library was made. The source material was peripheral blood mononuclear cells (PBMCs), sampled when the disease was refractory, from a patient treated with antithyroid drugs. The receptors originated from a female donor with Graves disease.

There are a few counts of this clonotype. This chain links TRBV19 with TRBJ1-5, with a tentative D call TRBD1 (5 bases). The CDR3 consists of 13 residues. Germline CDR1 reads LNHDA; CDR2 reads SQIVND (reference sequence). Trimming left V 9 bases short and J 0 bases short, with 9 bases between. Here the CDR3 DNA reads TGTGCCAGCGGGGCCAATAGCAATCAGCCCCAGCATTTT. Protein: CASGANSNQPQHF.

This clonotype occurred once. The chain has TRBV7-9 and TRBJ2-7, with D possibly being TRBD1 or TRBD2 (5 bases each). This CDR3 contains 17 residues. V lost 2 bases, J lost 0 bases, and 17 bases lay in between. The germline CDR1 and CDR2 sequences are SEHNR and FQNEAQ (reference sequence). The CDR3 DNA is TGTGCCAGCAGCTTAAGGAGCAGGGACGCCGTCTCCTACGAGCAGTACTTC. It encodes CASSLRSRDAVSYEQYF.

The rearrangement links TRBV20-1 to TRBJ2-3; D is ambiguous. V was clipped by 3 bases and J by 6 bases, with 10 bases between them. The CDR3 extends over 12 amino acids. The germline gives CDR1 DFQATT, CDR2 SNEGSKA (reference sequence). The CDR3, as DNA: TGCAGTGCTAGCGACCTCAGGGATACGCAGTATTTT. Encoded protein: CSASDLRDTQYF.

This chain uses TRBV9 with TRBJ2-1; D might be TRBD1 (6 bases). Trimming removed 3 bases from V and 5 bases from J, with 15 bases in between. This CDR3 region has 15 residues. Germline V gene sequence: CDR1 SGDLS, CDR2 YYNGEE. DNA for the CDR3: TGTGCCAGCAGCGGTGGGGGCGGGCAGGACAATGAGCAGTTCTTC. This gives the protein CASSGGGGQDNEQFF.

This clonotype was seen only a few times. The V and J genes are TRBV11-2 and TRBJ2-1, with D perhaps matching TRBD1 (5 bases). This CDR3 region has 14 residues. Trimming took off 4 bases at V and 6 bases at J, with 13 bases between the two ends. Germline V gene lookup returns CDR1 SGHAT and CDR2 FQNNGV. The CDR3 nucleotides read TGTGCCAGCAGCTCCTATCGAAGGGGCAATGAGCAGTTCTTC. Translated: CASSSYRRGNEQFF.

For this clonotype: A much more abundant neighbour one base away suggests this may be a read error. The chain is built from TRBV12-3 or TRBV12-4 and TRBJ2-7; the D gene is possibly TRBD1 (5 bases). V gave up 5 bases and J gave up 1 base, with 15 bases separating them. The CDR3 runs 15 residues. The CDR3 DNA follows: TGTGCCAGCAGTGTTCAACCGTCAGGGTCCTACGAGCAGTACTTC. It codes for CASSVQPSGSYEQYF.

The V call is TRBV30, the J call TRBJ1-5; unclear D gene. Germline CDR1 GTSNPN, CDR2 SVGIG (reference sequence). There are 13 residues in the CDR3. V was pared by 2 bases and J by 6 bases, with 11 bases between. The CDR3 is CAWSRYVGQPQHF. The CDR3 coding sequence is TGTGCCTGGAGTCGTTACGTCGGTCAGCCCCAGCATTTT.

This chain joins TRBV7-9 and TRBJ2-7; 8 nucleotides line up with TRBD2. V gave up 6 bases and J gave up 11 bases; unmatched junction bases: 6. Germline V gene lookup returns CDR1 SEHNR and CDR2 FQNEAQ (reference sequence). There are 11 residues in the CDR3. The CDR3 sequence: CASRSAGVKYF. CDR3 DNA sequence: TGTGCCAGCAGGTCAGCGGGAGTAAAGTACTTC. Full variable domain (remainder filled in from reference TRBV7-9 and TRBJ2-7): DTGVSQNPRHKITKRGQNVTFRCDPISEHNRLYWYRQTLGQGPEFLTYFQNEAQLEKSRLLSDRFSAERPKGSFSTLEIQRTEQGDSAMYLCASRSAGVKYFGPGTRLTVT.

The chain links TRBV14 to TRBJ2-7, with 8 positions matching TRBD1. J gave up 4 bases and V 1 base, and 9 bases lay outside the gene matches. The CDR3 runs to 16 residues. Germline V gene sequence: CDR1 SGHDN, CDR2 FVKESK. CDR3 in amino acids: CASSQGSHRGEYEQYF. For the CDR3, the DNA is TGTGCCAGCAGCCAAGGATCTCACAGGGGGGAATACGAGCAGTACTTC.

Details on this clonotype: This could be a read error, since a much larger clone is one nucleotide away. The CDR3 DNA sequence: TGTCCCAGCGGTGACACTGAAGCTTTCTTT. It translates to CPSGDTEAFF. This chain links TRBV28 with TRBJ1-1, with no clear D. This CDR3 region has 10 residues. The germline CDR1 and CDR2 sequences are MDHEN and SYDVKM.

The chain employs TRBV5-1 and TRBJ1-2; no clear D. The CDR3 consists of 14 residues. Germline V gene data show CDR1 as SGHRS and CDR2 as YFSETQ. V was shortened by 0 bases and J by 3 bases, with 9 bases between the two germline ends. The CDR3 spells CASSLEGNDYGYTF. The CDR3 nucleotides are TGCGCCAGCAGCTTGGAAGGGAACGACTATGGCTACACCTTC. The whole variable domain, remainder taken from reference TRBV5-1 and TRBJ1-2, is KAGVTQTPRYLIKTRGQQVTLSCSPISGHRSVSWYQQTPGQGLQFLFEYFSETQRNKGNFPGRFSGRQFSNSRSEMNVSTLELGDSALYLCASSLEGNDYGYTFGSGTRLTVV.

Remarks on this clonotype: This sequence is one base from a far larger clone and is likely a read error. The rearrangement links TRBV6-5 to TRBJ1-5; D is perhaps TRBD1 (6 bases). The CDR3 runs to 16 residues. The ends were cut back, 0 bases at V and 2 bases at J, with 11 bases in the middle. Germline-derived CDR1 and CDR2 are MNHEY and SVGAGI. The CDR3 DNA is TGTGCCAGCAGTTACTCCTACAGGGATGGCAATCAGCCCCAGCATTTT. It specifies CASSYSYRDGNQPQHF.

There are a few counts of this clonotype. The V gene is TRBV7-2, the J gene TRBJ1-6, with 10 bases that match TRBD1. J gave up 14 bases and V 4 bases, and 8 bases lay outside the gene matches. CDR3 length equals 14 residues. Germline V gene lookup returns CDR1 SGHTA and CDR2 FQGNSA. The CDR3 region has the DNA TGTGCCAGCAGCTCCGGGACAGGGGCGGCGGCCCTCCACTTT. Translating it yields CASSSGTGAAALHF.

The sample holds a few counts of this clonotype. The chain uses TRBV20-1 and TRBJ2-7; 7 bases are shared with TRBD2. CDR1 DFQATT and CDR2 SNEGSKA come from the germline V gene (reference sequence). There are 14 residues in the CDR3. V gave up 0 bases and J gave up 7 bases; unmatched junction bases: 9. DNA for the CDR3: TGCAGTGCTAGAGACCATCGACTAGCTTGGGAGCAGTACTTC. This encodes CSARDHRLAWEQYF.

This clonotype was found many times. The chain uses TRBV29-1 and TRBJ2-5; TRBD2 agrees at 8 bases. V was pared by 7 bases and J by 5 bases, with 9 bases of the junction left unmatched. The CDR3 has 13 residues. CDR1 is SQVTM and CDR2 is ANQGSEA in the germline V gene. The CDR3 nucleotides read TGCAGCGCGGCGGGAGGCGGGGGGGAGACCCAGTACTTC. It specifies CSAAGGGGETQYF.

In its sample, this clonotype was seen many times. V usage is TRBV6-1 and J usage is TRBJ1-5; D gene unclear. Germline V gene lookup returns CDR1 MNHNS and CDR2 SASEGT. This CDR3 comprises 15 residues. With 0 bases removed from V and 3 bases from J, the gap between germline ends came to 9 bases. The CDR3 loop reads CASSEAVGLNQPQHF. Written as DNA, the CDR3 is TGTGCCAGCAGTGAAGCAGTGGGTCTCAATCAGCCCCAGCATTTT.

This clonotype was detected many times. The chain uses TRBV28 and TRBJ1-5; no definite D call. The CDR3 spans 15 residues. V dropped 4 bases and J dropped 7 bases, with 17 bases sitting between them. CDR1 and CDR2 (germline): MDHEN, SYDVKM. CDR3 protein: CASSSSYIPGQPQHF. CDR3 coding DNA: TGTGCCAGCAGTTCATCATACATCCCCGGCCAGCCCCAGCATTTT.

This rearrangement joins TRBV30 to TRBJ2-5, with TRBD1 as a possible D gene (7 bases). V lost 2 bases and J 4 bases, leaving 17 bases between the germline ends. The CDR3 totals 15 residues. Germline lookup yields CDR1 GTSNPN and CDR2 SVGIG (reference sequence). The CDR3 is CAWSPPGGGRETQYF. CDR3 DNA: TGTGCCTGGAGTCCTCCAGGAGGGGGCAGAGAGACCCAGTACTTC. Using reference TRBV30 and TRBJ2-5 for the parts outside the CDR3, the full variable domain is SQTIHQWPATLVQPVGSPLSLECTVEGTSNPNLYWYRQAAGRGLQLLFYSVGIGQISSEVPQNLSASRPQDRQFILSSKKLLLSDSGFYLCAWSPPGGGRETQYFGPGTRLLVL.

This clonotype turned up a few times. The rearrangement links TRBV27 to TRBJ1-6; TRBD1 matches at 7 bases. Germline loops: CDR1 MNHEY, CDR2 SMNVEV (reference sequence). The J segment lost 1 base and the V segment lost 4 bases, leaving 1 base of the junction unmatched. CDR3 size: 15 residues. CDR3 bases: TGTGCCAGCAGTTCGACAGGGTCCTATAATTCACCCCTCCACTTT. This sequence encodes CASSSTGSYNSPLHF.

The chain recombines TRBV7-9 with TRBJ2-7; TRBD2 aligns across 8 bases. Germline V gene data show CDR1 as SEHNR and CDR2 as FQNEAQ (reference sequence). The junction had 6 bases not matched to a gene; V was cut back by 10 bases and J by 7 bases. CDR3 size: 11 residues. The CDR3: CATSGLGEQYF. The CDR3 coding sequence is TGTGCCACCTCGGGACTAGGGGAGCAGTACTTC. Combining the CDR3 with reference TRBV7-9 and TRBJ2-7 gives the whole variable domain DTGVSQNPRHKITKRGQNVTFRCDPISEHNRLYWYRQTLGQGPEFLTYFQNEAQLEKSRLLSDRFSAERPKGSFSTLEIQRTEQGDSAMYLCATSGLGEQYFGPGTRLTVT.